This section outlines one T cell receptor beta chain sequence together with its context. Its specific antigen is unknown. No base quality information exists; no much larger clone differs at one position. The data stem from a study of blood T cell repertoires in COVID-19 (TCRdb year 2020). Some background on the complete study: Collaborator samples came from the United States, Italy and Spain and covered acute and convalescent phases of COVID-19. The material from the prospective study consisted of cDNA or gDNA derived from T cells, B-cell-depleted T cells, or PBMCs. Where available, HLA class I and class II types were taken from metadata supplied by the sample provider and were not determined by assay-based typing. Deeply sampled blood TCRbeta repertoires from subjects exposed to, actively infected with, or recovered from COVID-19 were included in the dataset. Sample metadata almost always included a de-identified subject ID, COVID-19 status, age in years and sex. The repertoires were released in a freely available public database meant as a resource for research on the immune response to SARS-CoV-2. The samples were drawn from the first 160 participants of the ongoing ImmuneRACE study and from 950 to 1,500 subjects provided by 6 global collaborators. Results the study describes overall, beyond this receptor: How much clinical and demographic metadata was included differed by source and by participant, and the metadata was provided uncurated.

From a lookup of the germline V gene, CDR1 and CDR2 are SGHRS and YFSETQ. Trimming takes 1 base from V and 2 bases from J, and the germline ends sit 6 bases apart. Counted from cysteine to phenylalanine, this CDR3 has 13 amino acids. The entry retains the CDR3 DNA only, 39 bases that are in frame from base 1. TCRbeta CDR3 regions were amplified from genomic DNA by means of the immunoSEQ Assay, a bias-controlled multiplex PCR. Turning to the authors' computational methods: The number of nucleated cells in each sample was estimated from the amplification of reference gene primers within the assay. To quantify the absolute abundance of each unique TCRbeta CDR3 rearrangement, sequence reads were collapsed and filtered. For each sample, productive Simpson clonality was calculated as the square root of Simpson's diversity index over productive rearrangements. The immuneACCESS repertoire file appears here via TCRdb, limited to in-frame rearrangements. These files lack a portion of the clones; in checked studies, under half of the deficit traces to unresolved V genes, and the cause of the others is not known. V and J calls and clone size come straight from that table; D and trimming were deduced from the DNA. The sample profile shows about 440,000 clones; 88% of them were found once. Clones ranked in the top ten supply 10% to 15% of the sample.

One collaborating source in Seattle enrolled patients while the patients were actively infected and followed the patients over time throughout the course of disease. Each collaborating institution followed its own protocols to collect whole blood in K2EDTA tubes. Collaborator samples were shipped for TCRbeta analysis as frozen whole blood, isolated PBMCs, or DNA extracted from either sample type. Sequencing used peripheral blood. The clonotype was recovered from a woman aged 50 to 65 with COVID-19, enrolled during active disease. The rearranged segments are TRBV5-1 and TRBJ1-1; no D gene call is confident. The CDR3 reads as follows: CASSLNSNTEAFF. The DNA sequence is TGCGCCAGCAGCTTGAACAGCAACACTGAAGCTTTCTTT. The reference TRBV5-1 and TRBJ1-1 proteins fill in what lies around the CDR3, so the full variable domain reads KAGVTQTPRYLIKTRGQQVTLSCSPISGHRSVSWYQQTPGQGLQFLFEYFSETQRNKGNFPGRFSGRQFSNSRSEMNVSTLELGDSALYLCASSLNSNTEAFFGQGTRLTVV.